This T cell receptor (beta chain) was identified in a study of T cells in Graves' hyperthyroidism and ophthalmopathy. RNA transcripts served as the template for amplifying TCR beta CDR3 regions. RT-PCR in the first round (using the HTBI primer set) targeted the TCR CDR3. TCRdb re-analysed the multiplex PCR reads in MiXCR, keeping a single row per CDR3 protein. The data hold around 600,000 distinct CDR3 sequences, with 13% to 15% observed a single time. Exclusion criteria comprised uncontrolled infection, other autoimmune disease, pregnancy or lactation. This clonotype was counted only a few times. This CDR3 has 13 residues. The V gene end was trimmed by 4 bases and the J gene end by 10 bases; junction bases not matched to a gene: 7. Germline lookup yields CDR1 LGHDT and CDR2 YNNKEL (reference sequence).

This TCR was recovered from a woman younger than 30 with Graves' ophthalmopathy. This sequence joins TRBV3-1 and TRBJ1-2, with 9 bases fitting TRBD1. Material for sequencing was blood. The CDR3 is CASSPGQGLVYTF. The CDR3 region has the DNA TGTGCCAGCAGCCCTGGACAGGGGCTCGTCTACACCTTC. Complete variable domain (other parts from reference TRBV3-1 and TRBJ1-2): DTAVSQTPKYLVTQMGNDKSIKCEQNLGHDTMYWYKQDSKKFLKIMFSYNNKELIINETVPNRFSPKSPDKAHLNLHINSLELGDSAVYFCASSPGQGLVYTFGSGTRLTVV.